Below, one T cell receptor (beta chain) is given with its context. The data derive from a study of memory CD8 T cells in hepatitis C reinfection. Study-level background: Between 3 and 8 weeks after reinfection detection, peak samples were drawn.

Data came from immunoSEQ multiplex PCR; TCRdb stores just in-frame clones and leaves some out. The top ten hold around 1.2% of the sample, which has some 40,000 clones, around 87% seen once. Time point here: peak reinfection, 3 to 8 weeks after reinfection detection. The sorted cells went straight to TCR sequencing with no prior in vitro expansion. Control naive CD8 T cells came from a couple of donors at all three reinfection time points. Input material: naive CD8+ T cells sorted from blood. The clonotype was recovered from a man aged 18-30 years with hepatitis C virus infection.

In nucleotides, the CDR3 is TGTGCCATGGCCCAGGGCGAGCAGTACGTC. Protein: CAMAQGEQYV. The V call is TRBV7-2, the J call TRBJ2-7; perhaps TRBD1 as D (5 bases). The V end lost 10 bases, the J end lost 6 bases, and 10 bases lay between the germline ends. The germline gives CDR1 SGHTA, CDR2 FQGNSA. The CDR3 is 10 residues long.